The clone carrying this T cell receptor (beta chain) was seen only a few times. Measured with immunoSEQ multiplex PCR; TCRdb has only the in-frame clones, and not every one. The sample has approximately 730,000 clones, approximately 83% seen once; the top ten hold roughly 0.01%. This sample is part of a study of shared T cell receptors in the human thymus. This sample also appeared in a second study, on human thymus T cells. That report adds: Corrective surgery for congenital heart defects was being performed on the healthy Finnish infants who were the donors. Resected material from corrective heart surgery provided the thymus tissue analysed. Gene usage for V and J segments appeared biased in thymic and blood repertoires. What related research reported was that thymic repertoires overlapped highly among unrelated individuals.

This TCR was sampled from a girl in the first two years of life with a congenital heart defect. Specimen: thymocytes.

CDR3 residues: CASSSRDGTGNRDGGVTTGELFF. DNA for the CDR3: TGTGCCAGCAGTTCCCGCGACGGGACAGGGAATAGGGACGGCGGGGTAACCACCGGGGAGCTGTTTTTT. V gene TRBV28 combines with J gene TRBJ2-2; 9 nucleotides agree with TRBD1. Germline CDR1 and CDR2: MDHEN and SYDVKM. CDR3 length: 23 amino acids. J was trimmed by 4 bases and V by 4 bases; bases with no gene match: 28.